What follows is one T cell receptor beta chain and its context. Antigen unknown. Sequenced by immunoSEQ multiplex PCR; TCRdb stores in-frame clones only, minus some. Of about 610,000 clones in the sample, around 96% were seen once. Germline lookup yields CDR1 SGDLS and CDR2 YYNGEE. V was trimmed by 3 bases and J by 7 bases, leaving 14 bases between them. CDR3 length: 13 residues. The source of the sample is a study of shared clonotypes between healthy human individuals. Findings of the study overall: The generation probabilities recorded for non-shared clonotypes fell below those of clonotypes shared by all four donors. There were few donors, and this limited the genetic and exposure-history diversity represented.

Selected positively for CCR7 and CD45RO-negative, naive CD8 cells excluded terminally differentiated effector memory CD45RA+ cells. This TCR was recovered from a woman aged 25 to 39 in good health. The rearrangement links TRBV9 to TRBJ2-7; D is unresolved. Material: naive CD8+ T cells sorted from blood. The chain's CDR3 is CASSAALLGEQYF. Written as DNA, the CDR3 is TGTGCCAGCAGCGCCGCTCTTTTGGGAGAGCAGTACTTC.